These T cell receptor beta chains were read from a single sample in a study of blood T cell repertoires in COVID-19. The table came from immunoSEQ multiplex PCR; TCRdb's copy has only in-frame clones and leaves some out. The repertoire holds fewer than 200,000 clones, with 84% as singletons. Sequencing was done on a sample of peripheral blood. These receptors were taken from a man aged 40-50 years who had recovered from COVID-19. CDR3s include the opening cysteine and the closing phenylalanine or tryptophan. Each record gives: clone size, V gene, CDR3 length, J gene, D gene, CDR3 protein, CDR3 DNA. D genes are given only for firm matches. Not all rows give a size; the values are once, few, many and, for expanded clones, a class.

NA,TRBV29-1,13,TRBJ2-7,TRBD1,CSVEQGADYEQYF,TGCAGCGTTGAGCAGGGGGCGGACTACGAGCAGTACTTC
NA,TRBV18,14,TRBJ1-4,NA,CASSPGISNEKLFF,TGTGCCAGCTCCCCCGGGATTTCTAATGAAAAACTGTTTTTT
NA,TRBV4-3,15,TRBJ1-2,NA,CASSQDIGENYGYTF,TGCGCCAGCAGCCAAGATATTGGGGAGAACTATGGCTACACCTTC
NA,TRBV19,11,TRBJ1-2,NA,CASSGSSGYTF,TGTGCCAGTTCGGGGTCCAGTGGCTACACCTTC
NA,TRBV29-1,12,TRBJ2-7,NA,CSVVRGREEQYF,TGCAGCGTTGTTAGGGGGAGGGAAGAGCAGTACTTC
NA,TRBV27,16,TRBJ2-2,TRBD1,CASTRAGTANTGELFF,TGTGCCAGCACCAGGGCCGGGACAGCGAACACCGGGGAGCTGTTTTTT
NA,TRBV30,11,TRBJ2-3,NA,CAWRTGDTQYF,TGTGCCTGGAGAACAGGGGATACGCAGTATTTT
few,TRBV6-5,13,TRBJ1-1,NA,CASRLTGNAEAFF,TGTGCCAGCAGACTCACAGGGAACGCTGAAGCTTTCTTT
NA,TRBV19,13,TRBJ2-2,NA,CASSIGRHGELFF,TGTGCCAGTAGTATTGGCAGGCACGGGGAGCTGTTTTTT
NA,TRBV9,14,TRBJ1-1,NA,CASSLRAGGGGAFF,TGTGCCAGCAGCCTGAGGGCCGGAGGCGGTGGGGCTTTCTTT
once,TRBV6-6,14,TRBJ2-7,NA,CASSIRGQNYEQYF,TGTGCCAGCAGCATCCGAGGACAGAATTACGAGCAGTACTTC
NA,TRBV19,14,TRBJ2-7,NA,CASSSAEGSYEQYF,TGTGCCAGTAGTTCCGCCGAGGGCTCCTACGAGCAGTACTTC
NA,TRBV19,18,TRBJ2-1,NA,CASSIDRYVSPFSTEQFF,TGTGCCAGTAGTATAGATCGTTACGTGAGCCCCTTTTCAACGGAGCAGTTCTTC
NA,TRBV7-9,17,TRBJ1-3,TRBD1,CASSRWTGGDTGNTIYF,TGTGCCAGCAGCCGTTGGACAGGGGGCGATACTGGAAACACCATATATTTT
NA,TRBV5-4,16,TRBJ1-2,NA,CASSLVSEEFNYGYTF,TGTGCCAGCAGCTTGGTCTCAGAAGAATTTAACTATGGCTACACCTTC
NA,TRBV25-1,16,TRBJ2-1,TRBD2,CASSPYWGRAYNEQFF,TGTGCCAGCAGCCCCTATTGGGGGAGGGCCTACAATGAGCAGTTCTTC
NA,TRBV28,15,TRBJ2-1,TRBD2,CASSVGLAGYNEQFF,TGTGCCAGCAGTGTGGGACTAGCGGGGTACAATGAGCAGTTCTTC
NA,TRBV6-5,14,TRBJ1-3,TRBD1,CASSGQGAGNTIYF,TGTGCCAGCAGCGGACAGGGGGCAGGAAACACCATATATTTT
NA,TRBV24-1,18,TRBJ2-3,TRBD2,CATSSKGTSGRALDTQYF,TGTGCCACCAGTAGCAAGGGGACTAGCGGGAGGGCCTTGGATACGCAGTATTTT
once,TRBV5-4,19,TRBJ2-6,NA,CASSLASGSSMFGANVLTF,TGTGCCAGCAGCTTGGCTTCCGGGTCTTCCATGTTTGGGGCCAACGTCCTGACTTTC
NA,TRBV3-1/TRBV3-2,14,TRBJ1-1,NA,CASSHRRQVVAAFF,TGTGCCAGCAGCCACCGCCGACAGGTAGTAGCCGCTTTCTTT
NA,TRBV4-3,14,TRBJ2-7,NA,CASSQAVSAYEQYF,TGCGCCAGCAGCCAGGCAGTGAGCGCGTACGAGCAGTACTTC
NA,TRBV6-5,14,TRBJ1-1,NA,CASSYGQMNTEAFF,TGTGCCAGCAGTTACGGGCAGATGAACACTGAAGCTTTCTTT
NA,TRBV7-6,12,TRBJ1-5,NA,CASSLGAGPQHF,TGTGCCAGCAGCTTAGGAGCGGGGCCCCAGCATTTT
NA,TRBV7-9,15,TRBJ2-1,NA,CASSLDRSSYNEQFF,TGTGCCAGCAGCTTAGACAGAAGCTCCTACAATGAGCAGTTCTTC
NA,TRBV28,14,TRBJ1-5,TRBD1,CASLLGQAGQPQHF,TGTGCCAGCTTGTTGGGACAGGCGGGTCAGCCCCAGCATTTT
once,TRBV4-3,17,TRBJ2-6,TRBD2,CASSKLAGSSGANVLTF,TGCGCCAGCAGCAAATTAGCGGGATCCTCTGGGGCCAACGTCCTGACTTTC
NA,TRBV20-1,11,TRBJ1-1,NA,CSAQRGPEAFF,TGCAGTGCTCAGCGGGGACCTGAAGCTTTCTTT
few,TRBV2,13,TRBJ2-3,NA,CASSEPFTDTQYF,TGTGCCAGCAGTGAACCCTTCACAGATACGCAGTATTTT
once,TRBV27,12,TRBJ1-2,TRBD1,CASSRTGFGYTF,TGTGCCAGCAGTAGGACAGGCTTCGGCTACACCTTC
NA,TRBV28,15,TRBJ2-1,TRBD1,CASTYSDRVLNEQFF,TGTGCCAGCACCTACTCGGACAGGGTTCTCAATGAGCAGTTCTTC
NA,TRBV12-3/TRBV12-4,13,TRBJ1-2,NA,CAVMGGSNYGYTF,TGTGCCGTCATGGGAGGGTCTAACTATGGCTACACCTTC
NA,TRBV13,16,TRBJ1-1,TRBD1,CASSLVSRGLNTEAFF,TGTGCCAGCAGCTTAGTGTCCAGGGGGCTGAACACTGAAGCTTTCTTT
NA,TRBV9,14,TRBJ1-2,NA,CASSVDPGEGGYTF,TGTGCCAGCAGCGTAGATCCGGGGGAGGGTGGCTACACCTTC
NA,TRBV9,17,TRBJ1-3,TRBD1,CASSVNGQGSSGNTIYF,TGTGCCAGCAGCGTGAACGGACAGGGTTCGTCTGGAAACACCATATATTTT
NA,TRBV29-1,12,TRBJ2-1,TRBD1,CSVPTGSSEQFF,TGCAGCGTCCCGACAGGGTCGAGTGAGCAGTTCTTC
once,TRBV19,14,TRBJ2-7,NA,CASSPERRVYEQYF,TGTGCCAGTAGTCCGGAGCGTCGGGTCTACGAGCAGTACTTC
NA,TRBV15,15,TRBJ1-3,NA,CATSRDQGVGNTIYF,TGTGCCACCAGCAGAGATCAAGGGGTCGGAAACACCATATATTTT
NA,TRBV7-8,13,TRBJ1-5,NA,CASTSSGNQPQHF,TGTGCCAGCACCTCATCAGGCAATCAGCCCCAGCATTTT
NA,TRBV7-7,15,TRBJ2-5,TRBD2,CASSLGGTRKETQYF,TGTGCTAGCAGCTTAGGAGGGACTAGGAAGGAGACCCAGTACTTC
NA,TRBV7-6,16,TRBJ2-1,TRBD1,CASSPTPGQGGDEQFF,TGTGCCAGCAGCCCGACCCCGGGACAGGGGGGCGATGAGCAGTTCTTC
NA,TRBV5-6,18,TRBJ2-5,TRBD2,CASSFSGSSGAIQETQYF,TGTGCCAGCAGCTTCTCTGGGAGTAGCGGGGCGATACAAGAGACCCAGTACTTC
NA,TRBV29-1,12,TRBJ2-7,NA,CSVEGLTYEQYF,TGCAGCGTTGAGGGGCTGACCTACGAGCAGTACTTC
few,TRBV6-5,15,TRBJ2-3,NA,CASSSGGLSTDTQYF,TGTGCCAGCAGTAGCGGAGGCCTCAGCACAGATACGCAGTATTTT
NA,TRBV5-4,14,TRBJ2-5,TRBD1,CASRDRGRQETQYF,TGTGCCAGCAGAGACAGGGGGCGGCAAGAGACCCAGTACTTC